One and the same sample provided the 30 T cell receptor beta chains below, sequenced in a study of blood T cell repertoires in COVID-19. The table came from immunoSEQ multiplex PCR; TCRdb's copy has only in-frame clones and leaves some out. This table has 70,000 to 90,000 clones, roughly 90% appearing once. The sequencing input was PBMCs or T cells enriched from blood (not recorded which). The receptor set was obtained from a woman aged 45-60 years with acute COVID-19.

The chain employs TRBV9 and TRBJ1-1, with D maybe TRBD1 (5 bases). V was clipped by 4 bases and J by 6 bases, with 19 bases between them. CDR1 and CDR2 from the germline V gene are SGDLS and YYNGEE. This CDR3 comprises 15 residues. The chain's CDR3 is CASSPRGAMSAEAFF. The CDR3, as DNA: TGTGCCAGCAGCCCCCGCGGGGCAATGAGCGCTGAAGCTTTCTTT.

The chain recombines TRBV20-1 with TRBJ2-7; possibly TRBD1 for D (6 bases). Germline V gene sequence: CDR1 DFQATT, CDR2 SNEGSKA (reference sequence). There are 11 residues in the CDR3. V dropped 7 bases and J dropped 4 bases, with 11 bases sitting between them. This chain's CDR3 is CSVQQGYEQYF. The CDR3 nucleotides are TGCAGTGTTCAACAGGGATACGAGCAGTACTTC.

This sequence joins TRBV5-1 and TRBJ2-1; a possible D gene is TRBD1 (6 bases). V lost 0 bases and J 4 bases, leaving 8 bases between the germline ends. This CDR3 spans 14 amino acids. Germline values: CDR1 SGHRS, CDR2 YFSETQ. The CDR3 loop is CASSLGQEYNEQFF. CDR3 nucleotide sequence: TGCGCCAGCAGCTTGGGACAGGAATACAATGAGCAGTTCTTC. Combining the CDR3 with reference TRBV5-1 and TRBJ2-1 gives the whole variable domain KAGVTQTPRYLIKTRGQQVTLSCSPISGHRSVSWYQQTPGQGLQFLFEYFSETQRNKGNFPGRFSGRQFSNSRSEMNVSTLELGDSALYLCASSLGQEYNEQFFGPGTRLTVL.

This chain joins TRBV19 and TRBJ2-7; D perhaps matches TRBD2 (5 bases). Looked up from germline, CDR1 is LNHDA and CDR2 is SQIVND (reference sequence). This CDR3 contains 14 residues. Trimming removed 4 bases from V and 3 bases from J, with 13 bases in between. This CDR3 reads CASSTWTQSYEQYF. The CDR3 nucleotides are TGTGCCAGTAGTACGTGGACTCAGAGCTACGAGCAGTACTTC. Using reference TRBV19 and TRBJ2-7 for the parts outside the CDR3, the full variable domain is DGGITQSPKYLFRKEGQNVTLSCEQNLNHDAMYWYRQDPGQGLRLIYYSQIVNDFQKGDIAEGYSVSREKKESFPLTVTSAQKNPTAFYLCASSTWTQSYEQYFGPGTRLTVT.

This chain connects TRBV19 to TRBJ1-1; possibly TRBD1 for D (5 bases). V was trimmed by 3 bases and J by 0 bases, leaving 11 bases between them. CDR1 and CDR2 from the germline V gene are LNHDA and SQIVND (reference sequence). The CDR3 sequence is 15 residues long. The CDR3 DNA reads TGTGCCAGTAGTATGTGGGCACAGGTGAACACTGAAGCTTTCTTT. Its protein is CASSMWAQVNTEAFF.

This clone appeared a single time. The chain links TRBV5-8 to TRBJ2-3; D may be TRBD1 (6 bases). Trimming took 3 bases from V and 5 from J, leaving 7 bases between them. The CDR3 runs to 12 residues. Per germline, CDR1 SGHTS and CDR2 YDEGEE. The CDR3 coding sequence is TGTGCCAGCAGCTCCAGGGGAGATACGCAGTATTTT. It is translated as CASSSRGDTQYF.

CDR3 in DNA: TGTGCCAGCAGCTCACTAGCCATATTTTACAATGAGCAGTTCTTC. Protein: CASSSLAIFYNEQFF. The V call is TRBV7-2, the J call TRBJ2-1; TRBD2 is a possible D gene (6 bases). The V gene lost 4 bases and the J gene lost 4 bases, with 14 bases spanning the gap. Germline CDR1 is SGHTA and CDR2 is FQGNSA. The CDR3 totals 15 residues.

CDR3 nucleotides: TGTGCCAGCAGCAATTCGCAGGGCACAGATACGCAGTATTTT. It specifies CASSNSQGTDTQYF. The J gene is TRBJ2-3, the V gene TRBV5-4; D gene ambiguous. The CDR3 is 14 residues long. Trimming took 4 bases from V and 1 from J, leaving 10 bases between them. Germline values: CDR1 SGHNT, CDR2 YYREEE (reference sequence).

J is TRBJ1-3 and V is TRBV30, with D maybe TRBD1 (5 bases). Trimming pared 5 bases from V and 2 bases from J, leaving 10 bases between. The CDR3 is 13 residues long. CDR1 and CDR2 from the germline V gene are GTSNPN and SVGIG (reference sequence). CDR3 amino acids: CAWSPGAGNTIYF. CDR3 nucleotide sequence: TGTGCCTGGTCCCCGGGGGCTGGAAACACCATATATTTT.

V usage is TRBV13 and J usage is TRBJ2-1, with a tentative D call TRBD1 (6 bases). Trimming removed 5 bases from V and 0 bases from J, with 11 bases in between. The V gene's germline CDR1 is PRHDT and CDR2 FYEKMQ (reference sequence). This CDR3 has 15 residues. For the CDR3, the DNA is TGTGCCAGCAGCCCAACAGGGAGCTCCTACAATGAGCAGTTCTTC. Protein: CASSPTGSSYNEQFF.

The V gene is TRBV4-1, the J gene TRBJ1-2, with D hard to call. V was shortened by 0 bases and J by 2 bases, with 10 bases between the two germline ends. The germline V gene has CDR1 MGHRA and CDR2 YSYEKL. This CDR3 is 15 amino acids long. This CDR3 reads CASSQDLRENYGYTF. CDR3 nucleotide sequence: TGCGCCAGCAGCCAAGACTTGAGAGAGAACTATGGCTACACCTTC.

The CDR3 sequence: CASSLGGTNEAFF. CDR3 in DNA: TGTGCCAGCAGTCTGGGGGGTACAAATGAAGCTTTCTTT. This chain links TRBV27 with TRBJ1-1; possibly TRBD1 for D (5 bases). V dropped 5 bases and J dropped 7 bases, with 14 bases sitting between them. CDR1 and CDR2 from the germline V gene are MNHEY and SMNVEV (reference sequence). The length of the CDR3 is 13 residues.

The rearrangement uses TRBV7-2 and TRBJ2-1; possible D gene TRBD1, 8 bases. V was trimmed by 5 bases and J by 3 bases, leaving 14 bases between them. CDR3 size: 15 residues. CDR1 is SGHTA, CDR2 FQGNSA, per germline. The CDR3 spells CASSTYRGGYNEQFF. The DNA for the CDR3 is TGTGCCAGCAGCACCTACAGGGGGGGCTACAATGAGCAGTTCTTC.

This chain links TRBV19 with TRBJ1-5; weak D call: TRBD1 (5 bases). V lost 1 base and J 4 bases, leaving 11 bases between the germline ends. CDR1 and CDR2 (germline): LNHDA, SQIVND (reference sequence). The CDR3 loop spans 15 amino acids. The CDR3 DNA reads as TGTGCCAGTAGTATAGCCCACGACAGAAATCAGCCCCAGCATTTT. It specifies CASSIAHDRNQPQHF.

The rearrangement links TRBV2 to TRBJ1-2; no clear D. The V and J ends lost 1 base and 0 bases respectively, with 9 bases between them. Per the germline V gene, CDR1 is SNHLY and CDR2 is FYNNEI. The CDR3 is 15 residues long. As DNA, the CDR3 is TGTGCCAGCAGTGAAGACCCGACATCTAACTATGGCTACACCTTC. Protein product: CASSEDPTSNYGYTF.

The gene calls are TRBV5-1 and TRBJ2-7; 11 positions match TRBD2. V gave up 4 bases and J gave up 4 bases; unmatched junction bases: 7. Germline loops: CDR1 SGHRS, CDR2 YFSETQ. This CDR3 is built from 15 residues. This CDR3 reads CASSPTASGRYEQYF. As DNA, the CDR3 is TGCGCCAGCAGCCCGACGGCTAGCGGGAGGTACGAGCAGTACTTC.

CDR3 sequence: CASSLQKQGVVPDTQYF. The CDR3 nucleotides are TGTGCCAGCAGTTTGCAAAAACAGGGGGTGGTCCCAGATACGCAGTATTTT. The genes are TRBV28 and TRBJ2-3, with 8 bases that match TRBD1. V was clipped by 3 bases and J by 4 bases; unmatched bases: 12. Looked up from germline, CDR1 is MDHEN and CDR2 is SYDVKM. This CDR3 contains 17 residues.

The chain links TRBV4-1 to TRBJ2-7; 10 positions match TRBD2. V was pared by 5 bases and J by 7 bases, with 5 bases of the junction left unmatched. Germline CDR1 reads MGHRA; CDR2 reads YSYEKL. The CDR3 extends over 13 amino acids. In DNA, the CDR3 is TGCGCCAGCAGCGGGCTAGCGGGAGATGAGCAGTACTTC. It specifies CASSGLAGDEQYF.

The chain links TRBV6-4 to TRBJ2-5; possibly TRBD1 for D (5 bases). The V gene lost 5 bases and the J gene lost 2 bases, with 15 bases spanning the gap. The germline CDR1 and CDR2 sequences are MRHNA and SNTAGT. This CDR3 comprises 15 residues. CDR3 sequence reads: CASSIGTGPQETQYF. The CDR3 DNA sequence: TGTGCCAGCAGTATCGGAACAGGCCCACAAGAGACCCAGTACTTC.

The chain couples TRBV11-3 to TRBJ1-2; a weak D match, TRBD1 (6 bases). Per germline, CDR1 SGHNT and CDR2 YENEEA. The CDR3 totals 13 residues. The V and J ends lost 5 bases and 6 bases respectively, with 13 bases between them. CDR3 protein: CASSPGESDGYTF. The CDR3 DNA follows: TGTGCCAGCAGCCCAGGGGAGTCGGATGGCTACACCTTC.

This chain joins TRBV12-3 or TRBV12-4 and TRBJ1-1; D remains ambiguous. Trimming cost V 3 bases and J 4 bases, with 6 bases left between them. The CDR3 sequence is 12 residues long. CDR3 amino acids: CASSLASTEAFF. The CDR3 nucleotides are TGTGCCAGCAGTTTGGCCTCCACTGAAGCTTTCTTT.

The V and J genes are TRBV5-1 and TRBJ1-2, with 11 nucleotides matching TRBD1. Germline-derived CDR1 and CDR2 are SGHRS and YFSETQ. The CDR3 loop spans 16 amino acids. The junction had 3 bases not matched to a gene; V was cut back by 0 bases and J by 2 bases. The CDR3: CASSLEGTGGNYGYTF. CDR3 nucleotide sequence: TGCGCCAGCAGCTTGGAGGGGACAGGGGGGAACTATGGCTACACCTTC.

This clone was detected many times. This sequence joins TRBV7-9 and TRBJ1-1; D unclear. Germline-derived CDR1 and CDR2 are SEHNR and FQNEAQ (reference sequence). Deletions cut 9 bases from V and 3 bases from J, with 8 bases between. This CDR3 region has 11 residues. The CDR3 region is CARREDTEAFF. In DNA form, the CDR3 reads TGTGCCAGAAGGGAGGACACTGAAGCTTTCTTT.

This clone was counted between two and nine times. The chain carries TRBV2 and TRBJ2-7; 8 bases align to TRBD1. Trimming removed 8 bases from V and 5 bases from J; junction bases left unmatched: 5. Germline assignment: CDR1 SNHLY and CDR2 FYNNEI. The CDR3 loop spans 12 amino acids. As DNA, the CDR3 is TGTGCCAGCGGACAGGGAAGGGACGAGCAGTACTTC. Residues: CASGQGRDEQYF.

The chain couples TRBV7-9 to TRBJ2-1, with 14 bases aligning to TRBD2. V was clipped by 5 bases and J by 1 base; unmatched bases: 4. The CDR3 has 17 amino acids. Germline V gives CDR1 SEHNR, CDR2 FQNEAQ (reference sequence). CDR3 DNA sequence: TGTGCCAGCAGCCTGGGACTAGCGGGAGAATCCTACAATGAGCAGTTCTTC. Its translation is CASSLGLAGESYNEQFF.

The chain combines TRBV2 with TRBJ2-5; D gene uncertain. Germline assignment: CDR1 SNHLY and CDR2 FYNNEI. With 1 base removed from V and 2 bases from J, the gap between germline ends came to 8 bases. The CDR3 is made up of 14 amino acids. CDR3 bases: TGTGCCAGCAGTGAAGTGGCAGGACAAGAGACCCAGTACTTC. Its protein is CASSEVAGQETQYF.

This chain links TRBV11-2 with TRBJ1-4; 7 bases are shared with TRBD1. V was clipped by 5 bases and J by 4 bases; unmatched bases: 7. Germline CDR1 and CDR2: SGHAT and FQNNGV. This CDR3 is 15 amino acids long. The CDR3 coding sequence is TGTGCCAGCAGCACGACAGGGTCCTATAATGAAAAACTGTTTTTT. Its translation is CASSTTGSYNEKLFF.

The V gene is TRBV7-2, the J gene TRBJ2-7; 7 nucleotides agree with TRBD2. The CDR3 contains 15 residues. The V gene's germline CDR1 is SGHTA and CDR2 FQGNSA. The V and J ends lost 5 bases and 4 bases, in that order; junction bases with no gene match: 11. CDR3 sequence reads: CASSPGGSVSYEQYF. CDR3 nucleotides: TGTGCCAGCAGCCCCGGGGGGAGCGTTAGTTACGAGCAGTACTTC. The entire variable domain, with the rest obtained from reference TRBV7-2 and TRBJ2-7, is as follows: GAGVSQSPSNKVTEKGKDVELRCDPISGHTALYWYRQSLGQGLEFLIYFQGNSAPDKSGLPSDRFSAERTGGSVSTLTIQRTQQEDSAVYLCASSPGGSVSYEQYFGPGTRLTVT.

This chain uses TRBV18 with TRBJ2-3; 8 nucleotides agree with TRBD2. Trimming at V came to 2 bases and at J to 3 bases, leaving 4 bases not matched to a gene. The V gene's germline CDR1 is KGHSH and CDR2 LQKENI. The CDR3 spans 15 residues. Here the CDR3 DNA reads TGTGCCAGCTCACCATCCGGGAGGGAAACAGATACGCAGTATTTT. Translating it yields CASSPSGRETDTQYF.

CDR3 coding DNA: TGTGCCAGCAGCTCGACGGGACTAGCGGGGGAGACCCAGTACTTC. Encoded protein: CASSSTGLAGETQYF. The chain couples TRBV7-2 to TRBJ2-5; TRBD2 matches 13 bases. Trimming took 4 bases from V and 5 from J; bases not matched to a gene: 4. CDR1 SGHTA and CDR2 FQGNSA come from the germline V gene. The CDR3 has 15 residues.